This TCR beta chain was captured by sequencing in a study of blood T cell repertoires in COVID-19. Study as a whole: Spain, Italy and the United States supplied samples that represented acute and convalescent COVID-19.

The protocol was immunoSEQ multiplex PCR, while the TCRdb copy is restricted to in-frame clones and leaves out a portion. The sample records over 150,000 clones, 65% to 85% being singletons. This clone was observed a single time. The source of this sequence is a woman between 55 and 75 years old with acute or convalescent COVID-19. Sequenced material: peripheral blood.

CDR3 in amino acids: CASSLRVNTEAFF. CDR3 nucleotide sequence: TGTGCCAGCAGCCTTCGCGTGAACACTGAAGCTTTCTTT. The genes are TRBV11-3 and TRBJ1-1, with D unresolved. Germline V CDR1 and CDR2: SGHNT, YENEEA. This CDR3 comprises 13 residues. Trimming took off 5 bases at V and 0 bases at J, with 7 bases between the two ends.